This TCR beta chain was profiled in a study of blood T cell repertoires in COVID-19. Study in general: Specimens from acute and convalescent COVID-19 originated in the United States, Italy and Spain.

In germline, CDR1 is MNHEY, CDR2 SVGAGI. The V gene end was trimmed by 3 bases and the J gene end by 14 bases; junction bases not matched to a gene: 9. The CDR3 is 13 amino acids. Participants reported their clinical history, and cohort assignment relied on those reports. In the authors' methods: By means of reference gene primer amplification, nucleated cell counts were estimated. Generated by immunoSEQ multiplex PCR, the TCRdb table keeps only in-frame clones and is missing some. V, J and clone size were drawn from that table, and D and trimming were deduced from the DNA. This sample carries approximately 230,000 clones, 70% to 90% of them seen once, and the ten largest clones take around 16%.

The sequence was collected from a man aged 18 to 29 who had recovered from COVID-19. The V gene is TRBV6-5, the J gene TRBJ1-5; 8 nucleotides agree with TRBD1. The source material was PBMCs or T cells enriched from blood (not recorded which). CDR3 in amino acids: CASSYRETGVEHF. The CDR3 region has the DNA TGTGCCAGCAGTTATAGAGAGACAGGGGTGGAGCATTTT.